The 3 T cell receptor beta chains presented below share a single source sample, sequenced in a study of blood T cell repertoires in COVID-19. Only in-frame clones appear in the TCRdb table, and some are missing; sequencing was by immunoSEQ multiplex PCR. The sample has 45,000 to 65,000 clones; approximately 86% are singletons. The sample consisted of peripheral blood. These receptors originate from an elderly man with active COVID-19.

This sequence joins TRBV11-1 and TRBJ2-1, with TRBD2 matching over 10 bases. Germline CDR1 reads SGHAT; CDR2 reads FQDESV (reference sequence). Trimming removed 3 bases from V and 4 bases from J; junction bases left unmatched: 6. The CDR3 is 16 residues long. The CDR3 here is CASSFKAGGSYNEQFF. The CDR3, as DNA: TGTGCCAGCAGCTTTAAAGCGGGAGGGTCGTACAATGAGCAGTTCTTC.

CDR3: CASRDRVDSPLHF. The DNA of the CDR3 is TGTGCCAGCAGAGACAGGGTAGATTCACCCCTCCACTTT. The genes are TRBV9 and TRBJ1-6; TRBD1 aligns across 7 bases. This CDR3 region has 13 residues. The junction had 4 bases not matched to a gene; V was cut back by 5 bases and J by 8 bases. The V gene's germline CDR1 is SGDLS and CDR2 YYNGEE.

V and J are TRBV12-3 or TRBV12-4 and TRBJ1-4; TRBD1 matches at 7 bases. J gave up 13 bases and V 7 bases, and 9 bases lay outside the gene matches. The CDR3 sequence is 12 residues long. CDR3 in amino acids: CASTYPGQTLFF. CDR3 coding DNA: TGTGCCAGCACCTACCCGGGACAGACACTGTTTTTT.